This T cell receptor (beta chain) originates from a study of regulatory dendritic cells for organ transplantation. This clone is labeled as medium-sized. Its antigen is unidentified. Here immunoSEQ multiplex PCR was the method, and the copy in TCRdb shows in-frame clones only, minus some. The sample lists under 15,000 clones, roughly 73% occurring once. Allogeneic regulatory or mature dendritic cells were co-cultured for approximately 5 days with CFSE-labeled sorted T cells at 1:10. Source material: naive CD8+ T cells from blood cultured with regulatory dendritic cells. Stated subset: CD45RA+ naive T cells. The sequence came from a human donor in good health.

In DNA, the CDR3 is TGTGCCAGTAGTATGGCGACAGGTCCTGGAAACACCATATATTTT. Amino acids: CASSMATGPGNTIYF. The rearrangement links TRBV19 to TRBJ1-3; D perhaps matches TRBD1 (6 bases). CDR3 length: 15 residues. V gave up 3 bases and J gave up 2 bases, with 11 bases separating them. Germline V lookup: CDR1 LNHDA, CDR2 SQIVND (reference sequence). Variable domain in full (rest from reference TRBV19 and TRBJ1-3): DGGITQSPKYLFRKEGQNVTLSCEQNLNHDAMYWYRQDPGQGLRLIYYSQIVNDFQKGDIAEGYSVSREKKESFPLTVTSAQKNPTAFYLCASSMATGPGNTIYFGEGSWLTVV.